This TCR beta chain was retrieved from a study of shared clonotypes between healthy human individuals. Naive CD4+ cells were CD45RA-selected; the remaining cells were memory. To note about this clone: Its antigen is as yet unknown.

The junction had 6 bases not matched to a gene; V was cut back by 4 bases and J by 6 bases. Germline V CDR1 and CDR2: SGHRS, YFSETQ. CDR3 length: 15 amino acids. Sorted-subset replicate PCRs used roughly 220 ng DNA, some 31,000 T cell genomes. Sequencing was performed with immunoSEQ multiplex PCR; in TCRdb, only in-frame clones are kept and a portion is missing. The repertoire holds some 2 million clones, 85% to 95% seen once, with 0.13% in the top ten. Findings of the study overall: Memory subsets generally showed lower estimated richness than naive subsets.

The sequenced sample consisted of naive CD4+ T cells sorted from blood. Subset in this sample: CD45RA+ positively selected. The chain recombines TRBV5-1 with TRBJ2-7; 14 nucleotides agree with TRBD2. This receptor was taken from a young man in good health. The DNA of the CDR3 is TGCGCCAGCAGCGGAGGGACTAGCGGGAGTATCGAGCAGTACTTC. Its protein product is CASSGGTSGSIEQYF.